This TCR beta chain was captured in a study of molecular identifiers for immune sequencing clone quantification. Trimming removed 0 bases from V and 5 bases from J, with 5 bases in between. The CDR3 consists of 12 residues. CDR1 is GTSNPN and CDR2 is SVGIG in the germline V gene (reference sequence). This clonotype was seen repeatedly, ten times or more. MiXCR was run by TCRdb on the PCR reads, yielding one entry per CDR3 protein. The sample records approximately 550,000 distinct CDR3 sequences, 20% to 25% being singletons. Sorting selected naive CD8 T cells with a CD8+CD4-CCR7+CD45RA+ phenotype. The sequence came from a human donor in good health. Some libraries in this study had Jurkat cell RNA spiked in. The sequencing sample was made of naive CD8+ T cells from blood, with Jurkat cell RNA spiked in. The subset denotes: FACS-sorted CD8+CD4-CCR7+CD45RA+ naive T cells. The rearrangement joins TRBV30 to TRBJ1-5; D is undetermined. The CDR3 region is CAWSVGYQPQHF. The CDR3 DNA is TGTGCCTGGAGTGTAGGGTATCAGCCCCAGCATTTT.